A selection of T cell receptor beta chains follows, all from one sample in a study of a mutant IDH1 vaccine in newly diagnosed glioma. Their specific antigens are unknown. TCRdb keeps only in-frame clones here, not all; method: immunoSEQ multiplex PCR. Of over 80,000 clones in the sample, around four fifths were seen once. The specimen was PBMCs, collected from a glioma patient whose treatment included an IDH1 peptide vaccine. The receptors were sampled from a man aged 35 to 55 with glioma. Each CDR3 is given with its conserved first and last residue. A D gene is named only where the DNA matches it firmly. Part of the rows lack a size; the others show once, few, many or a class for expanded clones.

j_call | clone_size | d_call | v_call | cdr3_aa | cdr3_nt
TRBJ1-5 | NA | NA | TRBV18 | CASSPRTGSDQPQHF | TGTGCCAGCTCACCTCGGACGGGCTCCGATCAGCCCCAGCATTTT
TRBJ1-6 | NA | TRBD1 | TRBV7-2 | CASRSRDSRNSPLHF | TGTGCCAGCAGGTCTCGGGACAGCAGGAATTCACCCCTCCACTTT
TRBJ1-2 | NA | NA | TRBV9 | CASSPTGPRDYGYTF | TGTGCCAGCAGCCCAACAGGGCCTAGGGACTATGGCTACACCTTC
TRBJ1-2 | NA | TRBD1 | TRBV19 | CASRGQGDYGYTF | TGTGCCAGTAGGGGACAGGGCGACTATGGCTACACCTTC
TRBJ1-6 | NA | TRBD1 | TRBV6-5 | CASSDRGPDNSPLHF | TGTGCCAGCAGCGACAGGGGGCCCGATAATTCACCCCTCCACTTT
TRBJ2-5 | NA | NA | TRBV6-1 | CASSGTSIETQYF | TGTGCCAGCAGTGGGACGTCGATAGAGACCCAGTACTTC
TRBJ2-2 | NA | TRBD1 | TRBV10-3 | CAIRTGGLTGELFF | TGTGCCATCAGGACAGGGGGCCTAACCGGGGAGCTGTTTTTT
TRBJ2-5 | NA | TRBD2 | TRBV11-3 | CASSFGGEETQYF | TGTGCCAGCAGCTTTGGGGGGGAAGAGACCCAGTACTTC
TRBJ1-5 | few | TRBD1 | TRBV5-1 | CASSFTGADQPQHF | TGCGCCAGCAGCTTCACAGGGGCAGATCAGCCCCAGCATTTT
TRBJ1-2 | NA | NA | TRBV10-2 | CASSERLGDGYTF | TGCGCCAGCAGTGAGCGGTTGGGGGATGGCTACACCTTC
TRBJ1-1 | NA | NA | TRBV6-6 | CASKRNTGIDTEAFF | TGTGCCAGCAAACGAAATACAGGGATAGACACTGAAGCTTTCTTT
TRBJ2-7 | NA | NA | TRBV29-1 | CSVLPLSAYEQYF | TGCAGCGTCCTCCCTTTGTCCGCTTACGAGCAGTACTTC
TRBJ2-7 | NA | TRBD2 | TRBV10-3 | CAIRALGGGDEQYF | TGTGCCATCAGAGCCCTGGGGGGAGGGGACGAGCAGTACTTC
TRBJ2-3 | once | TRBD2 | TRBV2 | CASRRTSGGANTQYF | TGTGCCAGCAGGAGGACTAGCGGGGGGGCAAATACGCAGTATTTT
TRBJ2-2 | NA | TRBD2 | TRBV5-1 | CASSQSGLAGGGGELFF | TGCGCCAGCAGCCAATCGGGACTAGCGGGAGGAGGAGGGGAGCTGTTTTTT
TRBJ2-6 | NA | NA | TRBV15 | CATSRAGAGANVLTF | TGTGCCACCAGCAGAGCAGGGGCTGGGGCCAACGTCCTGACTTTC
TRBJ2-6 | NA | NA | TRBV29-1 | CSVELTSTGANVLTF | TGCAGCGTTGAATTGACATCAACTGGGGCCAACGTCCTGACTTTC
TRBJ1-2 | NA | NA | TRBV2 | CASSEGTRAVGYGYTF | TGTGCCAGCAGTGAAGGGACGAGGGCGGTTGGCTATGGCTACACCTTC
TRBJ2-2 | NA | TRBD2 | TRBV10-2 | CASTQLAGANTGELFF | TGCGCCAGCACCCAACTAGCGGGGGCGAACACCGGGGAGCTGTTTTTT
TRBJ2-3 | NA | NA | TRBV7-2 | CASSLEGGPRGDTQYF | TGTGCCAGCAGCTTAGAAGGGGGGCCCCGGGGAGATACGCAGTATTTT
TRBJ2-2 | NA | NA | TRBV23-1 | CASTQGVPFRWGKANTGELFF | TGCGCCAGCACTCAAGGGGTACCATTTCGATGGGGGAAAGCGAACACCGGGGAGCTGTTTTTT
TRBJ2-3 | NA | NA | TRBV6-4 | CASSDGGAPDTQYF | TGTGCCAGCAGTGACGGGGGGGCCCCAGATACGCAGTATTTT
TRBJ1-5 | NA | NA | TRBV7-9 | CASSSNSNQPQHF | TGTGCCAGCAGCTCGAATAGCAATCAGCCCCAGCATTTT
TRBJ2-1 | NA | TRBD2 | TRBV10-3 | CAISMTSGDYNEQFF | TGTGCCATCAGTATGACTAGCGGGGATTACAATGAGCAGTTCTTC
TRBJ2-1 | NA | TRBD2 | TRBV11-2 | CASSIKSGRWGNEQFF | TGTGCCAGCAGCATCAAAAGCGGGAGGTGGGGGAATGAGCAGTTCTTC
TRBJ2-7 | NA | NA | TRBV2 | CASSPRTLYEQYF | TGTGCCAGCAGTCCCCGGACACTCTACGAGCAGTACTTC
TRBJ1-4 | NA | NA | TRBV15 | CATSRGGGTNEKLFF | TGTGCCACCAGCAGGGGGGGAGGCACTAATGAAAAACTGTTTTTT
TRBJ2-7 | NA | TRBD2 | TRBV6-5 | CASKLGLAGSDEQYF | TGTGCCAGCAAATTGGGACTAGCGGGATCAGACGAGCAGTACTTC
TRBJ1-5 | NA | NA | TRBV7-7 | CASSPNLNQPQHF | TGTGCTAGCAGCCCTAATTTAAATCAGCCCCAGCATTTT
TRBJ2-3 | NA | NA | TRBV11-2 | CASSLGPPDTQYF | TGTGCCAGCAGCTTAGGTCCCCCAGATACGCAGTATTTT
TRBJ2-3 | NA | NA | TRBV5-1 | CASSLRGMGTDTQYF | TGCGCCAGCAGCTTGCGGGGTATGGGCACAGATACGCAGTATTTT
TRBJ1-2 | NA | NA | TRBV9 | CASSVGSTVNYGYTF | TGTGCCAGCAGCGTAGGCAGCACGGTCAACTATGGCTACACCTTC
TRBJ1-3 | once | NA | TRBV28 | CASSPSVRGGNTIYF | TGTGCCAGCAGTCCATCGGTTCGGGGTGGAAACACCATATATTTT
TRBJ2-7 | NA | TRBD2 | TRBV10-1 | CASRAPGSRLAHEQYF | TGCGCCAGCAGGGCTCCGGGCTCAAGACTAGCCCACGAGCAGTACTTC
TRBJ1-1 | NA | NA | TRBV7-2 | CASSLKWGFHTEAFF | TGTGCCAGCAGCTTAAAATGGGGTTTTCACACTGAAGCTTTCTTT
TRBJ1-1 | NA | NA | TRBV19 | CASRPRLMNTEAFF | TGTGCCAGTAGACCCAGGTTAATGAACACTGAAGCTTTCTTT
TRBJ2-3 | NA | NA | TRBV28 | CASSLREAHTDTQYF | TGTGCCAGCAGTTTGAGGGAGGCTCACACAGATACGCAGTATTTT
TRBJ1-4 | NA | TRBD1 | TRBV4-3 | CASSQEGTGGGNEKLFF | TGCGCCAGCAGCCAAGAGGGGACAGGGGGCGGTAATGAAAAACTGTTTTTT
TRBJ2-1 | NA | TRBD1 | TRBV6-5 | CASSYVRQGANEQFF | TGTGCCAGCAGTTACGTGAGACAGGGGGCGAACGAGCAGTTCTTC
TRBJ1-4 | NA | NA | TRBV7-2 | CASSPRTTTNEKLFF | TGTGCCAGCAGTCCGCGGACTACAACTAATGAAAAACTGTTTTTT
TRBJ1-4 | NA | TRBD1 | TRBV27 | CASSTTGGAFGEKLFF | TGTGCCAGCAGTACCACAGGGGGCGCGTTCGGTGAAAAACTGTTTTTT
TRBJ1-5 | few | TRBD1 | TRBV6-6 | CASRGQGNQPQHF | TGTGCCAGCAGAGGACAGGGTAATCAGCCCCAGCATTTT
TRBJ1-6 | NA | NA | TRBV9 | CASRSDSRDNSPLHF | TGTGCCAGCAGGTCCGACAGCAGAGATAATTCACCCCTCCACTTT
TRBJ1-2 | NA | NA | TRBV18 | CASSPQGGVSMRGYTF | TGTGCCAGCTCACCACAGGGAGGGGTCTCTATGAGGGGCTACACCTTC
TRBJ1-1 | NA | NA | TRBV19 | CASSEQGRTEAFF | TGTGCCAGTAGCGAACAGGGTCGGACTGAAGCTTTCTTT
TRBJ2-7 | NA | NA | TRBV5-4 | CASSLRGRLYEQYF | TGTGCCAGCAGCTTACGGGGGCGATTGTACGAGCAGTACTTC
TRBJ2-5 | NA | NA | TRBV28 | CASSFPAAIGTQYF | TGTGCCAGCAGTTTTCCGGCCGCAATAGGGACCCAGTACTTC